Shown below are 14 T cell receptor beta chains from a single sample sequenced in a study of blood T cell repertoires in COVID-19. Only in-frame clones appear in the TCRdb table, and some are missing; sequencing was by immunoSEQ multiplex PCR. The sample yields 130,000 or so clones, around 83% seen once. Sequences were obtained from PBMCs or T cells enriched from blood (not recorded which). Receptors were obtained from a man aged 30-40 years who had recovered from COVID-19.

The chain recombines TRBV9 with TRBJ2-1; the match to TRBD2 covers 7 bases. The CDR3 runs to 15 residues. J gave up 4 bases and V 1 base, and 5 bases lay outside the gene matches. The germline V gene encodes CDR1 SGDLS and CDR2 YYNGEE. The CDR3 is CASSVSGTGYNEQFF. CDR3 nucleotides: TGTGCCAGCAGCGTAAGCGGGACGGGGTACAATGAGCAGTTCTTC.

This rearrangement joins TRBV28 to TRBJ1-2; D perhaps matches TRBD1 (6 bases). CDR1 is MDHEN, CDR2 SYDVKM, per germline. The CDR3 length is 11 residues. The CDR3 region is CVCRGNYGYTF. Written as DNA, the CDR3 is TGTGTGTGCAGGGGAAACTATGGCTACACCTTC.

CDR3 region: CASSEQDNQPQHF. The DNA for the CDR3 is TGTGCCAGCAGTGAGCAGGACAATCAGCCCCAGCATTTT. The J gene is TRBJ1-5, the V gene TRBV6-4; D is undetermined. V was shortened by 3 bases and J by 3 bases, with 6 bases between the two germline ends. The CDR3 covers 13 residues. Germline CDR1 and CDR2: MRHNA and SNTAGT.

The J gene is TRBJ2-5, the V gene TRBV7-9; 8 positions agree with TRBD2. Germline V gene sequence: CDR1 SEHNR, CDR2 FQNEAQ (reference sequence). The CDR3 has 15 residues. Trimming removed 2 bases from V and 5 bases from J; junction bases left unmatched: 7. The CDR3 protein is CASSLSPASGETQYF. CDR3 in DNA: TGTGCCAGCAGCTTATCCCCGGCTAGCGGGGAGACCCAGTACTTC.

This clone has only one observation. The CDR3 DNA sequence: TGTGCCAGCAGCTCCGACAGGAACACCGGGGAGCTGTTTTTT. Translated, it gives CASSSDRNTGELFF. V is TRBV7-9 and J is TRBJ2-2; the D gene is possibly TRBD1 (5 bases). Trimming removed 4 bases at V and 1 base at J, with 7 bases between. Per the germline V gene, CDR1 is SEHNR and CDR2 is FQNEAQ (reference sequence). CDR3 size: 14 residues.

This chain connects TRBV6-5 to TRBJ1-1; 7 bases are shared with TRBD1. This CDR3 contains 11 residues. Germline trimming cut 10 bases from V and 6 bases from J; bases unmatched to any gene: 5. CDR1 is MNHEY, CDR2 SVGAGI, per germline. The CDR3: CATYRGAEAFF. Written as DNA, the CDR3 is TGTGCCACATACAGGGGAGCTGAAGCTTTCTTT.

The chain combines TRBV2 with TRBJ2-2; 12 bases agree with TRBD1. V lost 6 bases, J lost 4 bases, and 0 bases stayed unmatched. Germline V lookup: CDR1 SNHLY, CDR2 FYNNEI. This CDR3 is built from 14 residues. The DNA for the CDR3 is TGTGCCAGCAGGGGACAGGGGGCCACCGGGGAGCTGTTTTTT. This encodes CASRGQGATGELFF. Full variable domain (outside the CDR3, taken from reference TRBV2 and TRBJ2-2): EPEVTQTPSHQVTQMGQEVILRCVPISNHLYFYWYRQILGQKVEFLVSFYNNEISEKSEIFDDQFSVERPDGSNFTLKIRSTKLEDSAMYFCASRGQGATGELFFGEGSRLTVL.

The CDR3 DNA reads as TGTGCCAGCAGCTCAGGACAGGGGGATGAAAAACTGTTTTTT. Protein: CASSSGQGDEKLFF. The chain links TRBV5-5 to TRBJ1-4, with TRBD1 matching over 10 bases. Unmatched junction bases numbered 2, after V lost 3 bases and J lost 6 bases. This CDR3 region has 14 residues. The V gene's germline CDR1 is SGHKS and CDR2 YYEKEE (reference sequence).

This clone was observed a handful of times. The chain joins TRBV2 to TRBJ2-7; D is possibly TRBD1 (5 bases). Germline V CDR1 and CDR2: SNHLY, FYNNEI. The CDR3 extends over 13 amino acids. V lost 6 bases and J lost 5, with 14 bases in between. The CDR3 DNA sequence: TGTGCCAGCAGCTGGCGTAGGGGCGACGAGCAGTACGTC. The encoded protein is CASSWRRGDEQYV.

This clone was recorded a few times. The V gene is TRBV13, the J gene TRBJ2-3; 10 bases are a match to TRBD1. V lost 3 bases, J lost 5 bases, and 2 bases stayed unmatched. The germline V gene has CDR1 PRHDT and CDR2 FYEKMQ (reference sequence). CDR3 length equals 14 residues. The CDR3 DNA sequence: TGTGCCAGCAGCTTCCGGGACAGGGGAGATACGCAGTATTTT. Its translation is CASSFRDRGDTQYF. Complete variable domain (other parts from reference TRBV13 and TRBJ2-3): AAGVIQSPRHLIKEKRETATLKCYPIPRHDTVYWYQQGPGQDPQFLISFYEKMQSDKGSIPDRFSAQQFSDYHSELNMSSLELGDSALYFCASSFRDRGDTQYFGPGTRLTVL.

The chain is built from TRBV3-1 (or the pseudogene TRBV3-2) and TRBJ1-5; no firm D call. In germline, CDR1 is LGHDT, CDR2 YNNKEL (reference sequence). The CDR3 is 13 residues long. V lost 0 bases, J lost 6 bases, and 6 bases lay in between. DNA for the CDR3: TGTGCCAGCAGCCAAGACTTTATTCAGCCCCAGCATTTT. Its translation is CASSQDFIQPQHF.

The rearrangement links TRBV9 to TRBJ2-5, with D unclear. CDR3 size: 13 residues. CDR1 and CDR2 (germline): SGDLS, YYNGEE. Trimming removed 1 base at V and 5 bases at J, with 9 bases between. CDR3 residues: CASSVSPSETQYF. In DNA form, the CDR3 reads TGTGCCAGCAGCGTATCCCCGTCGGAGACCCAGTACTTC.

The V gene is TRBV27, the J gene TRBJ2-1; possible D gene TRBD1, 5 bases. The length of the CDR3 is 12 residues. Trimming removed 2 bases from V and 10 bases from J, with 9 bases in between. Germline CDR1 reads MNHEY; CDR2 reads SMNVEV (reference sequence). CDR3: CASSLNQGEQFF. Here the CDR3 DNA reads TGTGCCAGCAGTTTAAACCAGGGCGAGCAGTTCTTC.

The CDR3 bases are TGTGCCAGCAGCCTAACGACCGGGGAGCTGTTTTTT. Amino acid sequence: CASSLTTGELFF. This chain connects TRBV12-3 or TRBV12-4 to TRBJ2-2, with D hard to call. V lost 6 bases and J lost 5, with 7 bases in between. This CDR3 comprises 12 residues.